The source of this T cell receptor beta chain is a study of blood T cell repertoires in COVID-19. Background on the study: Collection of acute and convalescent COVID-19 samples took place in the United States, Italy and Spain.

Profiled with immunoSEQ multiplex PCR; TCRdb holds only in-frame clones, not every one. The repertoire includes 60,000 to 90,000 clones, roughly 90% of them detected once, and around 0.77% sits in the top ten. CDR1 MNHEY and CDR2 SMNVEV come from the germline V gene (reference sequence). Trimming removed 3 bases at V and 5 bases at J, with 21 bases between. The CDR3 totals 17 residues. The clonotype comes from a woman of 80 years or more with acute or convalescent COVID-19. Input material: peripheral blood. This chain connects TRBV27 to TRBJ2-3, with TRBD2 as a possible D gene (6 bases). The CDR3 loop reads CASSFRARGSGIDTQYF. CDR3 DNA: TGTGCCAGCAGTTTCCGGGCCCGGGGTAGCGGCATAGATACGCAGTATTTT.